The T cell receptor beta chain under discussion was sequenced for a study of shared clonotypes between healthy human individuals. V lost 6 bases, J lost 1 base, and 15 bases lay in between. This CDR3 comprises 15 residues. Germline lookup yields CDR1 MNHNS and CDR2 SASEGT. Evenly divided among several immunoSEQ plates was the genomic DNA of each subset. Source study methods: Junction-only sequences produced by ImmunoSEQ had no quality scores, so filtering differed. TCRdb's table, derived via immunoSEQ multiplex PCR, lists solely in-frame clones and lacks some. That table gives V, J and clone size, and the DNA gave D and trimming. The sample lists fewer than 600,000 clones, 70% to 80% occurring once.

This receptor was obtained from a woman in her thirties or forties in good health. Some clones in this sample may be carry-over from other donors' samples. This chain links TRBV6-1 with TRBJ1-1; no clear D gene. The specimen sequenced was PBMCs. CDR3 nucleotides: TGTGCCAGCAGGGGCAGGATGGCTGGGAACACTGAAGCTTTCTTT. Translated: CASRGRMAGNTEAFF.